This section outlines one T cell receptor beta chain sequence together with its context. Assay used: immunoSEQ multiplex PCR; TCRdb lists only in-frame clones, some missing. The data contain around 140,000 clones, around 89% of them singletons. This sample was taken from a study of blood T cell repertoires in COVID-19. Study details: The United States, Italy and Spain provided the acute and convalescent COVID-19 samples.

V lost 0 bases to trimming and J lost 4 bases, with 15 bases between them. The V gene's germline CDR1 is LGHNA and CDR2 YNFKEQ. CDR3 length equals 16 residues. This clonotype was sampled from a man in his fifties with acute or convalescent COVID-19. The chain is built from TRBV4-2 and TRBJ1-2; possible D gene TRBD1, 5 bases. The sequencing sample was made of peripheral blood. Written as DNA, the CDR3 is TGTGCCAGCAGCCAAGATATAGGCCAGGGCGTCTATGGCTACACCTTC. Translating it yields CASSQDIGQGVYGYTF.